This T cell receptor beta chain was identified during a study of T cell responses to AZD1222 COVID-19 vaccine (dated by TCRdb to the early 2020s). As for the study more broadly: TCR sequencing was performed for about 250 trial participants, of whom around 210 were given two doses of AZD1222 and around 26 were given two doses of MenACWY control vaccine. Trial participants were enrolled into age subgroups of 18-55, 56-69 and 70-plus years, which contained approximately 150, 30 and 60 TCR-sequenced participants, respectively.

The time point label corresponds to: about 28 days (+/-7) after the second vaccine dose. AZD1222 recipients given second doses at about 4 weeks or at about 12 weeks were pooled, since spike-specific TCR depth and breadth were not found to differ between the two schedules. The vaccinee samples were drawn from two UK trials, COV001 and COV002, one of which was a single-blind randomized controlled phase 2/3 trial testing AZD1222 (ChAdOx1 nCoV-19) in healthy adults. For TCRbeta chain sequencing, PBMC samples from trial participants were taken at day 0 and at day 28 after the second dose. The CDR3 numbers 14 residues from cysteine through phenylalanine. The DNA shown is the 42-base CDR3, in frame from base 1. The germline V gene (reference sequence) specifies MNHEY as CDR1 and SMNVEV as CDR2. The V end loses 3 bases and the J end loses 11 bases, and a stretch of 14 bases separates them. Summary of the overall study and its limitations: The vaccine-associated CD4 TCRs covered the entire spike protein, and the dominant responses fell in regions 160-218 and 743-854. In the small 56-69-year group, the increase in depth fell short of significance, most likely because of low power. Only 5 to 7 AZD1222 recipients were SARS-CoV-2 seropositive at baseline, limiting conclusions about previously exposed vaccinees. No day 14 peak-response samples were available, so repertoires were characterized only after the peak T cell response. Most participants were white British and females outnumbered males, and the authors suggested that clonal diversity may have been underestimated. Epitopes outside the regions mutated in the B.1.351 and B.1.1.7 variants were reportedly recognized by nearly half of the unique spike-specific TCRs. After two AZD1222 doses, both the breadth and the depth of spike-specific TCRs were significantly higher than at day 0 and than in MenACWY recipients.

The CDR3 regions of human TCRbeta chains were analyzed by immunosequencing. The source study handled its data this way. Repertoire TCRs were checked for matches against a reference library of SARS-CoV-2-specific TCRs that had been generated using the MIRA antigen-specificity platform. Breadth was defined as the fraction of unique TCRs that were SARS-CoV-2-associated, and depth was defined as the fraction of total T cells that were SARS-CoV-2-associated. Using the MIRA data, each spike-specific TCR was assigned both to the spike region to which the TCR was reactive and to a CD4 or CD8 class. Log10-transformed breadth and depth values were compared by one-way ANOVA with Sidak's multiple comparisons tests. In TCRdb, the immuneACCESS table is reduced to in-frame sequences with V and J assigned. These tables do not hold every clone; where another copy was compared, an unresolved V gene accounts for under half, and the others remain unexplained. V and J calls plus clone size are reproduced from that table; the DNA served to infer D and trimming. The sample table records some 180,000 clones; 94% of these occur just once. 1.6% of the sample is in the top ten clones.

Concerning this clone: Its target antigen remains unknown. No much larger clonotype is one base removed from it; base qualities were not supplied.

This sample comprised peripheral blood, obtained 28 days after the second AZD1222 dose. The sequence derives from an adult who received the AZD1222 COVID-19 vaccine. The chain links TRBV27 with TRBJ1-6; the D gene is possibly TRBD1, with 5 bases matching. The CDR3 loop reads CASSFAGRGAPLHF. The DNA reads TGTGCCAGCAGTTTCGCAGGGCGGGGGGCACCCCTCCACTTT.